The 32 T cell receptor beta chains listed next were all sequenced from one sample in a study of identical twins. MiXCR was run by TCRdb on the 5' RACE reads, yielding one entry per CDR3 protein. The sample has around 1.7 million distinct CDR3 sequences, around a third seen once. Sequenced: cord blood. The receptors derive from a newborn girl in good health.

Many counts were recorded for this clonotype. The chain employs TRBV20-1 and TRBJ2-7; D might be TRBD1 or TRBD2, each matching 5 bases. Germline lookup yields CDR1 DFQATT and CDR2 SNEGSKA (reference sequence). The CDR3 is made up of 15 amino acids. Trimming removed 0 bases from V and 0 bases from J, with 12 bases in between. The CDR3 here is CSARDLAGSSYEQYF. The DNA of the CDR3 is TGCAGTGCTAGAGATCTTGCAGGGAGCTCCTACGAGCAGTACTTC.

The chain carries TRBV27 and TRBJ2-3; TRBD2 matches at 9 bases. The CDR3 extends over 17 amino acids. Trimming removed 4 bases from V and 8 bases from J; junction bases left unmatched: 16. Germline CDR1 MNHEY, CDR2 SMNVEV (reference sequence). The CDR3 region is CASSSAGSGRGRGTQYF. The CDR3 nucleotides are TGTGCCAGCAGTTCCGCCGGTAGCGGGAGAGGGAGGGGTACGCAGTATTTT.

This clonotype was counted at least ten times. This chain links TRBV2 with TRBJ1-1; the match to TRBD1 covers 8 bases. This CDR3 region has 12 residues. From germline, CDR1 is SNHLY and CDR2 FYNNEI. V shed 6 bases, J shed 4 bases, and the junction held 1 base outside the gene matches. The DNA for the CDR3 is TGTGCCAGCAGCGGACAGGGCACTGAAGCTTTCTTT. It encodes CASSGQGTEAFF.

This clonotype turned up a few times. The V gene is TRBV27, the J gene TRBJ2-1, with a tentative D call TRBD2 (6 bases). The germline CDR1 and CDR2 sequences are MNHEY and SMNVEV (reference sequence). The CDR3 loop spans 17 amino acids. Trimming removed 0 bases at V and 4 bases at J, with 16 bases between. The DNA of the CDR3 is TGTGCCAGCAGTTTATCGGGGGGTAGGAGGGTATACAATGAGCAGTTCTTC. This translates into CASSLSGGRRVYNEQFF.

The chain links TRBV20-1 to TRBJ1-4; D is undetermined. The CDR3 totals 12 residues. The V end was cut by 5 bases, the J end by 4 bases, with 8 bases between. In germline, CDR1 is DFQATT, CDR2 SNEGSKA (reference sequence). CDR3 sequence reads: CSAPRNNEKLFF. The CDR3 DNA reads as TGCAGTGCTCCCAGAAATAATGAAAAACTGTTTTTT.

Regarding this clonotype: Given a much more abundant clone one base away, this may be a read error. The conserved phenylalanine or tryptophan is not found at the CDR3 terminus, so this likely reflects a read error. The chain joins TRBV24-1 to TRBJ2-3; tentative D call: TRBD1 (6 bases). Germline CDR1 is KGHDR and CDR2 is SFDVKD. V lost 6 bases, J lost 4 bases, and 19 bases lay in between. This CDR3 is 16 amino acids long. The CDR3 region has the DNA TGTGCCACCAGTAACCCCGACCAGGGGATTTCAGATACGCAGTATCTT. It specifies CATSNPDQGISDTQYL.

This clonotype was seen at least ten times. This rearrangement joins TRBV7-2 to TRBJ2-3; D not certain. Trimming cost V 1 base and J 2 bases, with 7 bases left between them. The CDR3 covers 14 residues. Germline V CDR1 and CDR2: SGHTA, FQGNSA. For the CDR3, the DNA is TGTGCCAGCAGCTTAGAGGGCTTCACAGATACGCAGTATTTT. As protein: CASSLEGFTDTQYF.

This clonotype has a handful of counts. The chain carries TRBV6-5 and TRBJ2-7, with 11 bases lining up with TRBD2. The trim removed 7 bases at V and 7 bases at J, leaving 12 bases unmatched. The germline CDR1 and CDR2 sequences are MNHEY and SVGAGI. The length of the CDR3 is 15 residues. The DNA for the CDR3 is TGTGCCAGCACCTCGGGAACTAGCGGGAGCAATGAGCAGTACTTC. Translation gives CASTSGTSGSNEQYF.

The chain joins TRBV19 to TRBJ1-5, with D unresolved. Germline V gene sequence: CDR1 LNHDA, CDR2 SQIVND (reference sequence). Trimming shortened V by 7 bases and J by 1 base, and 14 bases separated the two germline ends. CDR3 size: 15 residues. The CDR3 sequence: CASTLAASSNQPQHF. CDR3 DNA sequence: TGTGCCAGTACCCTAGCGGCCTCCAGCAATCAGCCCCAGCATTTT.

The rearrangement joins TRBV5-1 to TRBJ2-2, with a possible D match to TRBD1 (6 bases). The CDR3 runs 16 residues. Germline V lookup: CDR1 SGHRS, CDR2 YFSETQ. Trimming pared 4 bases from V and 3 bases from J, leaving 16 bases between. CDR3 nucleotide sequence: TGCGCCAGCAGCCCGGAACGGGGACATTACACCGGGGAGCTGTTTTTT. This encodes CASSPERGHYTGELFF.

Many counts were recorded for this clonotype. V gene TRBV20-1 combines with J gene TRBJ2-7; TRBD1 might be the D (6 bases). The CDR3 is 15 residues long. The V and J ends lost 6 bases and 3 bases respectively, with 21 bases between them. Germline V CDR1 and CDR2: DFQATT, SNEGSKA (reference sequence). The CDR3 spells CSASGYREVNYEQYF. The CDR3 region has the DNA TGCAGTGCCTCGGGGTACAGGGAAGTGAACTACGAGCAGTACTTC.

The chain recombines TRBV4-2 with TRBJ2-3; perhaps TRBD2 as D (5 bases). Trimming shortened V by 2 bases and J by 0 bases, and 9 bases separated the two germline ends. Per the germline V gene, CDR1 is LGHNA and CDR2 is YNFKEQ. There are 15 residues in the CDR3. CDR3 loop: CASSQPRTSTDTQYF. The CDR3 DNA reads TGTGCCAGCAGCCAACCCAGGACTAGCACAGATACGCAGTATTTT.

The genes are TRBV6-6 and TRBJ2-3; 10 positions agree with TRBD2. Trimming at V came to 0 bases and at J to 4 bases, leaving 4 bases not matched to a gene. The CDR3 consists of 16 residues. Germline V gene sequence: CDR1 MNHNY, CDR2 SVGAGI (reference sequence). CDR3 residues: CASSYSGTSEADTQYF. Written as DNA, the CDR3 is TGTGCCAGCAGTTACTCCGGGACTAGCGAGGCAGATACGCAGTATTTT.

There are a few counts of this clonotype. One end of the junction varies from germline; a read error may be responsible. V gene TRBV20-1 combines with J gene TRBJ2-6; D remains unclear. Germline V lookup: CDR1 DFQATT, CDR2 SNEGSKA (reference sequence). This CDR3 spans 14 amino acids. CDR3 sequence reads: CSALRPSRANVLTF. CDR3 bases: TGCAGTGCTCTGCGTCCCTCTCGGGCCAACGTCCTGACTTTC.

This chain connects TRBV4-1 to TRBJ2-3; 13 bases map to TRBD2. CDR1 is MGHRA and CDR2 is YSYEKL in the germline V gene. The CDR3 totals 17 residues. V lost 4 bases to trimming and J lost 6 bases; unmatched junction nucleotides: 10. CDR3: CASSRGLAGAGKDTQYF. In DNA, the CDR3 is TGCGCCAGCAGCCGAGGACTAGCGGGGGCTGGTAAGGATACGCAGTATTTT.

This clonotype was observed once. V is TRBV21-1 and J is TRBJ2-2. TRBV21-1 has pseudogene status. The CDR3 loop spans 13 amino acids. CDR3 DNA sequence: TGTGCCAGCAGCAAAGCGGATACCGGGGAGCTGTTTTTT. The encoded protein is CASSKADTGELFF.

This chain uses TRBV7-9 with TRBJ2-5, with D maybe TRBD1 (5 bases). V lost 5 bases and J lost 5, with 15 bases in between. The CDR3 is 14 residues long. The V gene's germline CDR1 is SEHNR and CDR2 FQNEAQ (reference sequence). The CDR3 bases are TGTGCCAGCAGCCTACCGGGCAGGGCGGAGACCCAGTACTTC. Amino acids: CASSLPGRAETQYF.

This sequence joins TRBV3-1 and TRBJ2-4; TRBD1 matches at 9 bases. J gave up 13 bases and V 1 base, and 14 bases lay outside the gene matches. The CDR3 consists of 16 residues. Germline V gene sequence: CDR1 LGHDT, CDR2 YNNKEL (reference sequence). The CDR3: CASSQVTTTGGLEQYF. The CDR3 DNA sequence: TGTGCCAGCAGCCAAGTGACGACAACAGGGGGCCTTGAGCAGTACTTC.

This clonotype was detected a few times. The chain links TRBV6-5 to TRBJ2-7; D ambiguous. Germline V gives CDR1 MNHEY, CDR2 SVGAGI. The CDR3 covers 12 residues. Trimming pared 11 bases from V and 1 base from J, leaving 12 bases between. CDR3 protein: CAAWSRSYEQYF. CDR3 in DNA: TGTGCCGCATGGTCCCGGTCCTACGAGCAGTACTTC.

The V and J genes are TRBV24-1 and TRBJ2-1; 7 bases match TRBD1. The J call may be wrong; the DNA end is better matched by TRBJ2-7. Germline CDR1 KGHDR, CDR2 SFDVKD. The length of the CDR3 is 16 residues. The CDR3 DNA sequence: TGTGCCACCAGTGACCGGGACAGTAGCTCCTACAATGAGCAGTACTTC. Amino acids: CATSDRDSSSYNEQYF.

The chain links TRBV29-1 to TRBJ2-3; 13 bases fit TRBD2. The V gene end was trimmed by 3 bases and the J gene end by 1 base; junction bases not matched to a gene: 13. CDR1 is SQVTM, CDR2 ANQGSEA, per germline. This CDR3 contains 19 residues. CDR3 amino acids: CSVESLAGGWTLRTDTQYF. The CDR3 DNA follows: TGCAGCGTTGAGTCACTAGCGGGGGGGTGGACTCTCCGCACAGATACGCAGTATTTT.

V and J are TRBV10-1 and TRBJ2-3, with TRBD1 matching over 11 bases. Germline CDR1 and CDR2: WNHNN and SYGVQD (reference sequence). The CDR3 is 16 residues long. Trimming took 5 bases from V and 5 from J; bases not matched to a gene: 9. The CDR3: CASSPPDRGRRDTQYF. The CDR3 DNA is TGCGCCAGCAGTCCACCGGACAGGGGGCGAAGAGATACGCAGTATTTT.

The sample holds a few counts of this clonotype. J is TRBJ1-2 and V is TRBV12-3 or TRBV12-4; no reliable D call. Trimming took 7 bases from V and 8 from J, leaving 17 bases between them. The CDR3 totals 13 residues. This chain's CDR3 is CASTLSGLEGYTF. The CDR3, as DNA: TGTGCCAGCACCTTGTCGGGGTTGGAGGGCTACACCTTC.

This clonotype was detected only a few times. The chain employs TRBV7-2 and TRBJ2-7; 10 bases are a match to TRBD1. The CDR3 extends over 17 amino acids. CDR1 SGHTA and CDR2 FQGNSA come from the germline V gene. V gave up 1 base and J gave up 1 base; unmatched junction bases: 7. The CDR3 loop is CASSLVGRTGGSYEQYF. CDR3 sequence (DNA): TGTGCCAGCAGCTTAGTCGGTAGGACAGGGGGTTCCTACGAGCAGTACTTC.

For the CDR3, the DNA is TGTGCCAGCAGCGTAGGGCCAGGGATTACTGAAGCTTTCTTT. Its protein is CASSVGPGITEAFF. The V gene is TRBV9, the J gene TRBJ1-1, with a tentative D call TRBD1 (5 bases). Trimming took 0 bases from V and 5 from J, leaving 11 bases between them. From germline, CDR1 is SGDLS and CDR2 YYNGEE. The CDR3 is 14 residues long.

This clonotype was seen only a few times. This chain joins TRBV24-1 and TRBJ2-1; D is perhaps TRBD2 (6 bases). The CDR3 runs 15 residues. The V and J ends lost 4 bases and 9 bases respectively, with 18 bases between them. Germline CDR1 reads KGHDR; CDR2 reads SFDVKD. For the CDR3, the DNA is TGTGCCACCAGTGACCCTGGTAGCGGAGGCGGTGAGCAGTTCTTC. It specifies CATSDPGSGGGEQFF.

V is TRBV20-1 and J is TRBJ2-3; 13 bases match TRBD2. V shed 3 bases, J shed 7 bases, and the junction held 7 bases outside the gene matches. The CDR3 spans 15 residues. Germline CDR1 reads DFQATT; CDR2 reads SNEGSKA (reference sequence). The CDR3 coding sequence is TGCAGTGCTAGCGGGACTAGCGGGGTGGACTATACGCAGTATTTT. Its protein product is CSASGTSGVDYTQYF.

CDR3 bases: TGCGCCAGCAGCCCATGGACAGGGTTAAATGAGCAGTTCTTC. Its translation is CASSPWTGLNEQFF. The chain couples TRBV5-1 to TRBJ2-1; 8 bases match TRBD1. This CDR3 is built from 14 residues. CDR1 SGHRS and CDR2 YFSETQ come from the germline V gene. Losses at the gene ends were 4 bases for V and 7 bases for J; bases not matched to a gene: 7.

The V and J genes are TRBV6-1 and TRBJ1-2, with a possible D match to TRBD1 (5 bases). V was trimmed by 0 bases and J by 7 bases, leaving 15 bases between them. The CDR3 has 15 amino acids. Per the germline V gene, CDR1 is MNHNS and CDR2 is SASEGT. This CDR3 reads CASSEALLAQGGYTF. The CDR3 DNA is TGTGCCAGCAGTGAAGCGCTTCTTGCGCAGGGTGGCTACACCTTC.

This clonotype was detected a few times. The J gene is TRBJ2-1, the V gene TRBV7-9; 7 bases line up with TRBD1. CDR1 and CDR2 (germline): SEHNR, FQNEAQ (reference sequence). There are 14 residues in the CDR3. Germline trimming cut 2 bases from V and 10 bases from J; bases unmatched to any gene: 8. The CDR3 spells CASSLYEARGEQFF. CDR3 bases: TGTGCCAGCAGCTTATATGAGGCCAGGGGGGAGCAGTTCTTC.

CDR3 sequence reads: CSARDPRTSGRYNEQFF. The CDR3 DNA is TGCAGTGCTAGAGATCCCCGGACTAGCGGGAGGTACAATGAGCAGTTCTTC. The rearrangement joins TRBV20-1 to TRBJ2-1, with 14 bases aligning to TRBD2. Germline V gene data show CDR1 as DFQATT and CDR2 as SNEGSKA (reference sequence). V lost 0 bases, J lost 4 bases, and 5 bases stayed unmatched. The CDR3 runs 17 residues.

This clonotype was seen repeatedly, ten times or more. The chain recombines TRBV29-1 with TRBJ2-3; D is possibly TRBD1 (6 bases). The V and J ends lost 2 bases and 3 bases respectively, with 9 bases between them. This CDR3 has 13 residues. CDR1 is SQVTM and CDR2 is ANQGSEA in the germline V gene. The chain's CDR3 is CSVEQGLTDTQYF. The CDR3 DNA reads TGCAGCGTTGAACAGGGGCTGACAGATACGCAGTATTTT.